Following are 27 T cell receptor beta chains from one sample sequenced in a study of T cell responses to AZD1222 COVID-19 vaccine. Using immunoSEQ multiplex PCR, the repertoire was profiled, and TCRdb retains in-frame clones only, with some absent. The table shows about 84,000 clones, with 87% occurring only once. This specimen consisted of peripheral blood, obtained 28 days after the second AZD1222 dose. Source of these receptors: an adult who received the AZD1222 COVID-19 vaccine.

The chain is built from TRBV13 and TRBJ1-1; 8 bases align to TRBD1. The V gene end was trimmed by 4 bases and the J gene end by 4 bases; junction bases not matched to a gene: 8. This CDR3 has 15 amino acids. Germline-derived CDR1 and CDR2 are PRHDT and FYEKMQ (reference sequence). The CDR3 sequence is CASSSGDRGRTEAFF. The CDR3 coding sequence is TGTGCCAGCAGCTCCGGAGACAGGGGACGCACTGAAGCTTTCTTT.

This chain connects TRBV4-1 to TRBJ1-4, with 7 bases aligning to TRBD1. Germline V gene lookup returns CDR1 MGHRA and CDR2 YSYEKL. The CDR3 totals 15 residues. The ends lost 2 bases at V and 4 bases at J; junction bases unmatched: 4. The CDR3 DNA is TGCGCCAGCAGCCAACCAGGGGGTTTTAATGAAAAACTGTTTTTT. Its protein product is CASSQPGGFNEKLFF.

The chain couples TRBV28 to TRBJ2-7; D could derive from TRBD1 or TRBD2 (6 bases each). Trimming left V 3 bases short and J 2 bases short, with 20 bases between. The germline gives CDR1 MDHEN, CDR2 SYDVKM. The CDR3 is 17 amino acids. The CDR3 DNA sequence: TGTGCCAGCAGTTTTGAAGTGGGGGGCCCAAGCCCCTACGAGCAGTACTTC. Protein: CASSFEVGGPSPYEQYF.

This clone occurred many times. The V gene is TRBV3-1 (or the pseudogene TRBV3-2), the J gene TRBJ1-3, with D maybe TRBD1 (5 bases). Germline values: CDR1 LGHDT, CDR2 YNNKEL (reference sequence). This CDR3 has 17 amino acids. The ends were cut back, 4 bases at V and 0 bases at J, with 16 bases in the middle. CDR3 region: CASSPRRGTVSGNTIYF. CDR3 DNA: TGTGCCAGCAGCCCCCGAAGGGGTACCGTCTCTGGAAACACCATATATTTT.

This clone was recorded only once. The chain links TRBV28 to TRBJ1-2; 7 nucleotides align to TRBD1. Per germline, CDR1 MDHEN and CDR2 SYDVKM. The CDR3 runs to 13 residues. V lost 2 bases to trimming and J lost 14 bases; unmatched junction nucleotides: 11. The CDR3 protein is CASSLGGTATVTF. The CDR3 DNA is TGTGCCAGCAGTTTAGGGGGGACAGCGACGGTTACCTTC.

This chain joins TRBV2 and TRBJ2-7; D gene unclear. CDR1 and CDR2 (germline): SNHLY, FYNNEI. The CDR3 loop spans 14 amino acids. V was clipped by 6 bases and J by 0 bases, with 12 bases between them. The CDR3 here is CASRVTRISYEQYF. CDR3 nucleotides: TGTGCCAGCAGGGTGACAAGGATCTCCTACGAGCAGTACTTC. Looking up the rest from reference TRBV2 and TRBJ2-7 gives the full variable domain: EPEVTQTPSHQVTQMGQEVILRCVPISNHLYFYWYRQILGQKVEFLVSFYNNEISEKSEIFDDQFSVERPDGSNFTLKIRSTKLEDSAMYFCASRVTRISYEQYFGPGTRLTVT.

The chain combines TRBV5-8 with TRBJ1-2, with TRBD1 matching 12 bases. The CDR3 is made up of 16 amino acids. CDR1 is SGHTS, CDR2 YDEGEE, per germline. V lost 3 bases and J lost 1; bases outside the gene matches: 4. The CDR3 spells CASSWGTGGDNYGYTF. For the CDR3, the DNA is TGTGCCAGCAGCTGGGGGACAGGGGGCGATAACTATGGCTACACCTTC.

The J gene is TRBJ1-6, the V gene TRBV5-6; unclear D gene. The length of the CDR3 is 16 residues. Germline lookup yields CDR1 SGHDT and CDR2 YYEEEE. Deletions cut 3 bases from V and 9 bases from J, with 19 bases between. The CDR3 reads CASSSKPRGITSPLHF. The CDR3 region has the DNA TGTGCCAGCAGCTCAAAACCACGGGGTATAACTTCACCCCTCCACTTT.

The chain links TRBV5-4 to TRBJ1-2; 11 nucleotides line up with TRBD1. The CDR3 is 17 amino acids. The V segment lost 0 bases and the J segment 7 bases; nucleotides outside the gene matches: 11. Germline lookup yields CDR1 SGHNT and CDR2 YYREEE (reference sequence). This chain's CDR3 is CASSLVWTGGDGRGYTF. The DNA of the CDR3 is TGTGCCAGCAGCTTGGTTTGGACAGGGGGCGACGGTCGTGGCTACACCTTC. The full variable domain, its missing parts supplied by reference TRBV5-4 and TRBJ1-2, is ETGVTQSPTHLIKTRGQQVTLRCSSQSGHNTVSWYQQALGQGPQFIFQYYREEENGRGNFPPRFSGLQFPNYSSELNVNALELDDSALYLCASSLVWTGGDGRGYTFGSGTRLTVV.

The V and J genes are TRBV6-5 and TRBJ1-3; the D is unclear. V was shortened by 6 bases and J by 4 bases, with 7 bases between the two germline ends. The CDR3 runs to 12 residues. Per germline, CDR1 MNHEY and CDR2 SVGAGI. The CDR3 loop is CASRALGNTIYF. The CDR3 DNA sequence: TGTGCCAGCAGAGCCTTAGGAAACACCATATATTTT.

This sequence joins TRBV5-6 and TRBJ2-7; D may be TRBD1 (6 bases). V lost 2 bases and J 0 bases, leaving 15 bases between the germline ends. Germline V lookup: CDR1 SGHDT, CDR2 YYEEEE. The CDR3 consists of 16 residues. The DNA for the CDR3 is TGTGCCAGCAGCTTAGGGCCCGGGACATACTCCTACGAGCAGTACTTC. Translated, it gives CASSLGPGTYSYEQYF.

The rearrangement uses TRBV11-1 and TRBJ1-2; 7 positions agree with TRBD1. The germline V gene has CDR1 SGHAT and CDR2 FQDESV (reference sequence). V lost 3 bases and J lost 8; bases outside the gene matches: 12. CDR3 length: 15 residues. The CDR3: CASSFTTRQGGGYTF. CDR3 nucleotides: TGTGCCAGCAGCTTCACCACGAGACAGGGCGGGGGCTACACCTTC.

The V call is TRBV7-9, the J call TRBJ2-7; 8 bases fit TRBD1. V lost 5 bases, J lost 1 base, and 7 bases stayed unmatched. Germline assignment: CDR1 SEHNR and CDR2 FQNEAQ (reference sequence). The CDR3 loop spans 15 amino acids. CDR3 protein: CASSQGQAPSYEQYF. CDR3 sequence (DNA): TGTGCCAGCAGCCAGGGACAGGCCCCTTCCTACGAGCAGTACTTC. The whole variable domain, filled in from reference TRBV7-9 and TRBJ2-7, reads DTGVSQNPRHKITKRGQNVTFRCDPISEHNRLYWYRQTLGQGPEFLTYFQNEAQLEKSRLLSDRFSAERPKGSFSTLEIQRTEQGDSAMYLCASSQGQAPSYEQYFGPGTRLTVT.

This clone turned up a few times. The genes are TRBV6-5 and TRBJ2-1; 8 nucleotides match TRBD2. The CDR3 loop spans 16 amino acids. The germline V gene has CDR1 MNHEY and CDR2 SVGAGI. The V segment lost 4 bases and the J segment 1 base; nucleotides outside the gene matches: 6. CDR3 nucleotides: TGTGCCAGCAGTTTCCGGGGGGGCCGGTCCTACAATGAGCAGTTCTTC. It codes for CASSFRGGRSYNEQFF.

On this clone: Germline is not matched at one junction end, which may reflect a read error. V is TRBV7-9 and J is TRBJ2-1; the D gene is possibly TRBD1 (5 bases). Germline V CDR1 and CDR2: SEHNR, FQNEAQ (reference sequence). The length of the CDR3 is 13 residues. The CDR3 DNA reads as TGTGCCAGCAGCTTAGCGCTTGGGCAGGGCTATATCTTC. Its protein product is CASSLALGQGYIF.

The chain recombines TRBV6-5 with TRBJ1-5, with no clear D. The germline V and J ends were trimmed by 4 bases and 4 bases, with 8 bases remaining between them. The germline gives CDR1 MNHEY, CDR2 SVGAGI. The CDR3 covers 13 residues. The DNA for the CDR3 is TGTGCCAGCAGTTTCGACCTTAATCAGCCCCAGCATTTT. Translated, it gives CASSFDLNQPQHF.

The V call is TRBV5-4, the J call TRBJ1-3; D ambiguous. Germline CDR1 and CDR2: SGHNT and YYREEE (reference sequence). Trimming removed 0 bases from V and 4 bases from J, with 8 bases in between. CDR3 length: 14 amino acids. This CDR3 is CASSLGTGGNTIYF. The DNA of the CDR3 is TGTGCCAGCAGCTTGGGGACGGGGGGAAACACCATATATTTT.

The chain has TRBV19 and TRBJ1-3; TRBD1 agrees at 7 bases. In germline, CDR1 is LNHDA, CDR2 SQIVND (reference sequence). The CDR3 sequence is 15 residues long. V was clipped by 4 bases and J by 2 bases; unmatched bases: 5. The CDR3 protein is CASSTRGGTGNTIYF. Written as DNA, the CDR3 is TGTGCCAGTAGTACCCGAGGGGGCACTGGAAACACCATATATTTT. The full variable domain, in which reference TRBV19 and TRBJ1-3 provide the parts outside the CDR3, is DGGITQSPKYLFRKEGQNVTLSCEQNLNHDAMYWYRQDPGQGLRLIYYSQIVNDFQKGDIAEGYSVSREKKESFPLTVTSAQKNPTAFYLCASSTRGGTGNTIYFGEGSWLTVV.

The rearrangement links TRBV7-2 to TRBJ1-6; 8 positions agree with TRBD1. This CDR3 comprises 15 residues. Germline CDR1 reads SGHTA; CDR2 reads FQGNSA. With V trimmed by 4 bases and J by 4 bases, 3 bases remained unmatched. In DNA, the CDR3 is TGTGCCAGCAGCTCCCGGACAGGGTATAATTCACCCCTCCACTTT. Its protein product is CASSSRTGYNSPLHF.

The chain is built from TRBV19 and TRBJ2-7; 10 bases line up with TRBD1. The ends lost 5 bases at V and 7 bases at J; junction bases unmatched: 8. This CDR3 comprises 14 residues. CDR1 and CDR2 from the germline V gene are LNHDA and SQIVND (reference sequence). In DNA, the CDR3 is TGTGCCAGTAGTTCGGCGACAGGGGGCGGTGAGCAGTACTTC. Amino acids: CASSSATGGGEQYF.

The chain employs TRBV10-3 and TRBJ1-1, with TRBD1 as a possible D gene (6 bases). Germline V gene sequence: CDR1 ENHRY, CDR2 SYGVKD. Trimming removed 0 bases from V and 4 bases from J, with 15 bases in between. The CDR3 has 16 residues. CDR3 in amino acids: CAISESLLTGATEAFF. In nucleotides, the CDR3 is TGTGCCATCAGTGAGTCCCTACTGACGGGGGCCACTGAAGCTTTCTTT.

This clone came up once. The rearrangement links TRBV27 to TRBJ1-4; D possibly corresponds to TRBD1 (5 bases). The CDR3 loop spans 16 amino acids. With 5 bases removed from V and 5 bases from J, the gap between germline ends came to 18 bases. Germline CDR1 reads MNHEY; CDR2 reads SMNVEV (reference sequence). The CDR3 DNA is TGTGCCAGCAGTCCCTCTCTCGACAGCTCCAATGAAAAACTGTTTTTT. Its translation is CASSPSLDSSNEKLFF.

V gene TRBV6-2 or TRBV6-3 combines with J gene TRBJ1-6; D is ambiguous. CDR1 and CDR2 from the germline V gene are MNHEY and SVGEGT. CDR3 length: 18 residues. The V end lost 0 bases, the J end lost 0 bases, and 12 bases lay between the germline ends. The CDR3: CASSYSKAVSSYNSPLHF. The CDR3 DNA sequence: TGTGCCAGCAGTTACTCGAAGGCGGTGAGCTCCTATAATTCACCCCTCCACTTT.

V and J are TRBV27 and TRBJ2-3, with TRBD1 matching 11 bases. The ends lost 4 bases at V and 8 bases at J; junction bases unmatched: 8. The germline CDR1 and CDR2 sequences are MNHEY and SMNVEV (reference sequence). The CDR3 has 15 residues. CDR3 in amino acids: CASSSWTGGRATQYF. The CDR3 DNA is TGTGCCAGCAGTTCTTGGACAGGGGGCAGAGCTACGCAGTATTTT.

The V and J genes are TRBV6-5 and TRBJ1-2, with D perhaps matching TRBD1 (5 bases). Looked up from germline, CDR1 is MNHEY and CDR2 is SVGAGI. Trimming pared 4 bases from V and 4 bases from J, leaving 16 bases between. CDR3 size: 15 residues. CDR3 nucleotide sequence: TGTGCCAGCAGTTTCGGATCATGGCAGGGCTATGGCTACACCTTC. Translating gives CASSFGSWQGYGYTF.

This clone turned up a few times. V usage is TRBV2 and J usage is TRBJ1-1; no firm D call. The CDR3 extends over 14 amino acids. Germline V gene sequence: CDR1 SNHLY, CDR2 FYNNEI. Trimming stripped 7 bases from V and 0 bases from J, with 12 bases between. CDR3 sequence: CASKQGRMNTEAFF. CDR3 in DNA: TGTGCCAGCAAGCAAGGACGGATGAACACTGAAGCTTTCTTT.

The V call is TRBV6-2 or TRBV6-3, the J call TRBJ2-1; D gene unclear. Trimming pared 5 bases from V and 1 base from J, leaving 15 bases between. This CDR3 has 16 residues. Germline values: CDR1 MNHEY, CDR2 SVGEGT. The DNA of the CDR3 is TGTGCCAGCAGTAGCCTTCGACTGGGTTCCTACAATGAGCAGTTCTTC. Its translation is CASSSLRLGSYNEQFF.